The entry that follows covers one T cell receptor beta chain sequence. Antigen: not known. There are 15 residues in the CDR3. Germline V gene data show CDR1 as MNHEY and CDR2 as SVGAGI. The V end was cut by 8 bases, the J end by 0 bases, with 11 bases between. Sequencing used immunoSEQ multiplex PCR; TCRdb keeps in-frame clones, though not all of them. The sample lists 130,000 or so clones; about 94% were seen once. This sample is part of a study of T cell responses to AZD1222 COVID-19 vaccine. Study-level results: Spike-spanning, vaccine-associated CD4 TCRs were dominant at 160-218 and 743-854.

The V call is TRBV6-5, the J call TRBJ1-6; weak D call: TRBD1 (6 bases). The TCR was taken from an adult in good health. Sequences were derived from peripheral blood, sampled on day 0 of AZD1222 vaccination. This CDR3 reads CASAEGDSYNSPLHF. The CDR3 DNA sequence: TGTGCCAGCGCCGAGGGGGACTCCTATAATTCACCCCTCCACTTT.